Listed below are T cell receptor beta chains from one sample, sequenced in a study of CD8 T cells in ankylosing spondylitis. One entry per CDR3 protein, called by TCRdb with MiXCR from the 5' RACE reads. The sample lists about 220,000 distinct CDR3 sequences, just under 7.5% seen once, with 12% to 15% in the top ten. The source material was blood, either unsorted or a sorted T cell fraction (not recorded which). The source of these receptors is a male donor with ankylosing spondylitis. Each CDR3 is given with its conserved first and last residue. The D gene is left open where the match is weak. The size of a clone is reported for some rows only, either as once, few or many, or as a class for expanded clones.

DNA: TGTGCCAGCAGTTTAACTGTGGCTGGGGCCAACGTCCTGACTTTC; CDR3: CASSLTVAGANVLTF; size: many; J: TRBJ2-6; V: TRBV28; D: NA; length: 15
DNA: TGTGCCACCTTAACGCCGGGGAACTCCTACGAGCAGTACTTC; CDR3: CATLTPGNSYEQYF; size: few; J: TRBJ2-7; V: TRBV7-9; D: NA; length: 14
DNA: TGTGCCTGGAGTGTAAAGACCCCGAGGGATCCTGAAGCTTTCTTT; CDR3: CAWSVKTPRDPEAFF; size: few; J: TRBJ1-1; V: TRBV30; D: NA; length: 15
DNA: TGTGCCAGCAGCCAAGATTTGCGGGGGAAGAGTGGCTACACCTTC; CDR3: CASSQDLRGKSGYTF; size: many; J: TRBJ1-2; V: TRBV14; D: NA; length: 15
DNA: TGTGCCAGTGCCGGACAAGGTTGGAAAGATACGCAGTATTTT; CDR3: CASAGQGWKDTQYF; size: many; J: TRBJ2-3; V: TRBV2; D: NA; length: 14
DNA: TGTGCCAGCAGCAAAAGTGGACAGGGCTCCGGCTACACCTTC; CDR3: CASSKSGQGSGYTF; size: many; J: TRBJ1-2; V: TRBV21-1; D: NA; length: 14
DNA: TGTGCCAGCAGGGCGATAGCGGGAGGATCAGATACGCAGTATTTT; CDR3: CASRAIAGGSDTQYF; size: many; J: TRBJ2-3; V: TRBV6-1; D: TRBD2; length: 15
DNA: TGCAGTGCTAGAGATACCCGACAGGGAGATGAAAAACTGTTTTTT; CDR3: CSARDTRQGDEKLFF; size: NA; J: TRBJ1-4; V: TRBV20-1; D: TRBD1; length: 15
DNA: TGTGCCAGCAGCGCCGTCGGGCCCACAGATACGCAGTATTTT; CDR3: CASSAVGPTDTQYF; size: NA; J: TRBJ2-3; V: TRBV7-2; D: NA; length: 14
DNA: TGCGCCAGCAGCCAAGCCTCCTTGCTTAGCAATCAGCCCCAGCATTTT; CDR3: CASSQASLLSNQPQHF; size: many; J: TRBJ1-5; V: TRBV4-3; D: NA; length: 16
DNA: TGTGCCAGCAGTTTCAGGACGGACACTCAGCCCCAGCATTTT; CDR3: CASSFRTDTQPQHF; size: NA; J: TRBJ1-5; V: TRBV27; D: NA; length: 14
DNA: TGTGCCTACGGAGACCCGTCTACAGATACGCAGTATTTT; CDR3: CAYGDPSTDTQYF; size: few; J: TRBJ2-3; V: TRBV30; D: NA; length: 13
DNA: TGTGCCAGCAGCCAAGATACTAGCGGGGGCAATGAGCAGTTCTTC; CDR3: CASSQDTSGGNEQFF; size: many; J: TRBJ2-1; V: TRBV4-2; D: TRBD2; length: 15
DNA: TGTGCCAGCAGCCAAGGTACTTCCGGGGTCTCTTACGAGCAGTACTTC; CDR3: CASSQGTSGVSYEQYF; size: NA; J: TRBJ2-7; V: TRBV4-2; D: NA; length: 16
DNA: TGCGCCAGCAGTGAGGTCGCGGGAAAATCCGATACGCAGTATTTT; CDR3: CASSEVAGKSDTQYF; size: few; J: TRBJ2-3; V: TRBV10-1; D: NA; length: 15
DNA: TGTGCCAGCAGCTGGGGACTAGCGGAACGGATGGGTACGCAGTATTTT; CDR3: CASSWGLAERMGTQYF; size: many; J: TRBJ2-3; V: TRBV5-6; D: TRBD2; length: 16
DNA: TGTGCCAGCAGTGACGGGACAGGGGAAGGCTACACCTTC; CDR3: CASSDGTGEGYTF; size: NA; J: TRBJ1-2; V: TRBV6-1; D: TRBD1; length: 13
DNA: TGTGCCAGCAGTTTATTCCCCACAGATACGCAGTATTTT; CDR3: CASSLFPTDTQYF; size: many; J: TRBJ2-3; V: TRBV27; D: NA; length: 13
DNA: TGCAGTGCTAGAGGGGTGAGCGGGAGAGCGTATGAGCAGTTCTTC; CDR3: CSARGVSGRAYEQFF; size: many; J: TRBJ2-1; V: TRBV20-1; D: TRBD2; length: 15
DNA: TGTGCCAGCAGCTTATATAGGGGCGGCTATAATTCACCCCTCCACTTT; CDR3: CASSLYRGGYNSPLHF; size: many; J: TRBJ1-6; V: TRBV7-8; D: NA; length: 16
DNA: TGTGCCAGCAGCCAATATTCAGGAAACTATGGCTACACCTTC; CDR3: CASSQYSGNYGYTF; size: many; J: TRBJ1-2; V: TRBV4-2; D: NA; length: 14
DNA: TGTGCCAGCAGTGGGCTAGCGGGGGTCGACGAGCAGTACTTC; CDR3: CASSGLAGVDEQYF; size: many; J: TRBJ2-7; V: TRBV28; D: TRBD2; length: 14
DNA: TGCGCCAGCAGCCAAGATTTAGTGACCCAGTACTTC; CDR3: CASSQDLVTQYF; size: NA; J: TRBJ2-5; V: TRBV4-1; D: NA; length: 12
DNA: TGCGCCAGCAGCCAAGGTCTTACCATGACCGGGGAGCTGTTTTTT; CDR3: CASSQGLTMTGELFF; size: NA; J: TRBJ2-2; V: TRBV4-3; D: NA; length: 15
DNA: TGTGCCAGCAGCCCGGGACTAGCGGAAGTCTACGAGCAGTACTTC; CDR3: CASSPGLAEVYEQYF; size: many; J: TRBJ2-7; V: TRBV12-3/TRBV12-4; D: TRBD2; length: 15
DNA: TGTGCCATCAGTGAGTCGAAAGTGTTGAACACTGAAGCTTTCTTT; CDR3: CAISESKVLNTEAFF; size: many; J: TRBJ1-1; V: TRBV10-3; D: NA; length: 15
DNA: TGCGCCAGCAGCGTCCGGGACAAGCTGTACAATGAGCAGTTCTTC; CDR3: CASSVRDKLYNEQFF; size: many; J: TRBJ2-1; V: TRBV4-3; D: NA; length: 15
DNA: TGTGCCCTACGCAGGGGCCCCCAAGAGACCCAGTACTTC; CDR3: CALRRGPQETQYF; size: many; J: TRBJ2-5; V: TRBV7-2; D: NA; length: 13
DNA: TGTGCCAGCAGCCCTCGCCGGCCAGATACGCAGTATTTT; CDR3: CASSPRRPDTQYF; size: many; J: TRBJ2-3; V: TRBV14; D: NA; length: 13
DNA: TGTGCCAGCAGTTTACGGGATCCTGAAGCTTTCTTT; CDR3: CASSLRDPEAFF; size: many; J: TRBJ1-1; V: TRBV28; D: NA; length: 12
DNA: TGTGCCAGCAGCCAAGATTGGGAGCAGTACTTC; CDR3: CASSQDWEQYF; size: few; J: TRBJ2-7; V: TRBV3-1; D: NA; length: 11
DNA: TGTGCCTGGACCGACACCGGTCTCCCTGGGAATGAGCAGTTCTTC; CDR3: CAWTDTGLPGNEQFF; size: many; J: TRBJ2-1; V: TRBV30; D: NA; length: 15
DNA: TGTGCCAGCAGCTTAGGGGGACAGGGCAGCACTGAAGCTTTCTTT; CDR3: CASSLGGQGSTEAFF; size: NA; J: TRBJ1-1; V: TRBV7-9; D: TRBD1; length: 15
DNA: TGTGCCAGCAGTGGCCCCAGGCAAACTAACTATGGCTACACCTTC; CDR3: CASSGPRQTNYGYTF; size: NA; J: TRBJ1-2; V: TRBV25-1; D: NA; length: 15
DNA: TGTGCCAGCGGTCCTAGCGGGACTTACAATGAGCAGTTCTTC; CDR3: CASGPSGTYNEQFF; size: many; J: TRBJ2-1; V: TRBV6-1; D: TRBD2; length: 14
DNA: TGCGCCAGCAGCTCCCTAGGGGCCCTTTCGGCCCAGTACTTC; CDR3: CASSSLGALSAQYF; size: NA; J: TRBJ2-5; V: TRBV5-1; D: NA; length: 14
DNA: TGTGCCAGTAGGTCATGGGGGGGGCAGTTCTTC; CDR3: CASRSWGGQFF; size: NA; J: TRBJ2-1; V: TRBV19; D: TRBD2; length: 11
DNA: TGTGCCAGCAGCTTAGCGGGGGCGGCCAATGAGCAGTTCTTC; CDR3: CASSLAGAANEQFF; size: NA; J: TRBJ2-1; V: TRBV7-9; D: NA; length: 14
DNA: TGCAGTGCTAGAGATCGGGAGGGGAAATACAATGAGCAGTTCTTC; CDR3: CSARDREGKYNEQFF; size: NA; J: TRBJ2-1; V: TRBV20-1; D: TRBD2; length: 15
DNA: TGTGCCAGCAGCTTCTCCGGGACTTACGAGCAGTACTTC; CDR3: CASSFSGTYEQYF; size: many; J: TRBJ2-7; V: TRBV7-9; D: NA; length: 13
DNA: TGTGCCAGTTCTCAGGTGCAGGGGGCGCCGCCTGAGGCTTTCTTT; CDR3: CASSQVQGAPPEAFF; size: many; J: TRBJ1-1; V: TRBV6-2/TRBV6-3; D: TRBD1; length: 15
DNA: TGTGCCAGCAGTAGAATAGGGGTAGGTCAGCCCCAGCATTTT; CDR3: CASSRIGVGQPQHF; size: many; J: TRBJ1-5; V: TRBV27; D: NA; length: 14
DNA: TGCGCCAGCAGCCAAACTTGGGGGGGGGCTGAAAAACTGTTTTTT; CDR3: CASSQTWGGAEKLFF; size: many; J: TRBJ1-4; V: TRBV4-1; D: NA; length: 15
DNA: TGTGCCAGCAGCTTAGTAGCGGGCGGATCCTACGAGCAGTACTTC; CDR3: CASSLVAGGSYEQYF; size: many; J: TRBJ2-7; V: TRBV7-2; D: TRBD2; length: 15
DNA: TGCGCCAGCAGCCAAGAAAAGACAGGGTCTTACTATGGCTACACCTTC; CDR3: CASSQEKTGSYYGYTF; size: many; J: TRBJ1-2; V: TRBV4-1; D: TRBD1; length: 16
DNA: TGTGCCAGCAGCCAACGGGACAACACCGGGGAGCTGTTTTTT; CDR3: CASSQRDNTGELFF; size: many; J: TRBJ2-2; V: TRBV4-2; D: NA; length: 14
DNA: TGTGCCAGCAGCCCGAGACAGGGTAGGAACACTGAAGCTTTCTTT; CDR3: CASSPRQGRNTEAFF; size: many; J: TRBJ1-1; V: TRBV4-2; D: TRBD1; length: 15
DNA: TGTGCCAGCAGTTACTCGATTTCTAGCGGGGGCCAAAGCTCCTACAATGAGCAGTTCTTC; CDR3: CASSYSISSGGQSSYNEQFF; size: many; J: TRBJ2-1; V: TRBV6-2/TRBV6-3; D: TRBD2; length: 20
DNA: TGTGCCACCAGTGACCGGAGCTCCTACGAGCAGTACTTC; CDR3: CATSDRSSYEQYF; size: NA; J: TRBJ2-7; V: TRBV24-1; D: NA; length: 13
DNA: TGTGCCAGCAGCCCTATAAGCCGGGCAGGTGAAAAACTGTTTTTT; CDR3: CASSPISRAGEKLFF; size: many; J: TRBJ1-4; V: TRBV14; D: NA; length: 15
DNA: TGTGCCACCGGGACAGCGAACACCGGGGAGCTGTTTTTT; CDR3: CATGTANTGELFF; size: many; J: TRBJ2-2; V: TRBV24-1; D: TRBD1; length: 13
DNA: TGTGCCAGCAGCGTAGAAGCGCTCTCCTACGAGCAGTACTTC; CDR3: CASSVEALSYEQYF; size: many; J: TRBJ2-7; V: TRBV9; D: NA; length: 14
DNA: TGTGCCAGCAGCTTAAGGACTGTCAGCGAGCAGTACTTC; CDR3: CASSLRTVSEQYF; size: few; J: TRBJ2-7; V: TRBV13; D: NA; length: 13
DNA: TGTGCCAGCAGTGCTATCGACGGTCTTGGCTACACCTTC; CDR3: CASSAIDGLGYTF; size: many; J: TRBJ1-2; V: TRBV6-1; D: NA; length: 13
DNA: TGTGCCAGCAATATTACCCCGGGACTCCCCCCTAATGAGCAGTTCTTC; CDR3: CASNITPGLPPNEQFF; size: many; J: TRBJ2-1; V: TRBV27; D: NA; length: 16